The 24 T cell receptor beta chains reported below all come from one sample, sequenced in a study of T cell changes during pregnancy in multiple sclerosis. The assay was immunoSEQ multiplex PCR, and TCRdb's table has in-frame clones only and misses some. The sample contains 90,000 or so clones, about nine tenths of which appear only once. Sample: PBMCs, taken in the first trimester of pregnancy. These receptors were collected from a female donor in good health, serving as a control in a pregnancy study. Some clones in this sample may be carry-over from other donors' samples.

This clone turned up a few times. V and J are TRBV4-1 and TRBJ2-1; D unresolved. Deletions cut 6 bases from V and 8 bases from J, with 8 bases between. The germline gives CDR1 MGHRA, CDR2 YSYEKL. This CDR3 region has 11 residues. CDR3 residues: CASRGRDEQFF. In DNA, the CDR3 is TGCGCCAGCAGGGGTCGGGATGAGCAGTTCTTC.

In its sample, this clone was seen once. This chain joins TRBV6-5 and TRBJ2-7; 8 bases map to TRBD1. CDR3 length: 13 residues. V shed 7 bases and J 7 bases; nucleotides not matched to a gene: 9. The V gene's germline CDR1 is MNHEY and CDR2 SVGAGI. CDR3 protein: CASIRPGGGEQYF. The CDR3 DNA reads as TGTGCCAGCATCCGACCAGGGGGCGGAGAGCAGTACTTC.

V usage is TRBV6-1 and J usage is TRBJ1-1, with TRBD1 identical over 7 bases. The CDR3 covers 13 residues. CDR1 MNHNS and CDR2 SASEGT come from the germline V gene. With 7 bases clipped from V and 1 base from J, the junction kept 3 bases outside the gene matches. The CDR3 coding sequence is TGTGCCAGCACGGGACAGCCGAACACTGAAGCTTTCTTT. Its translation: CASTGQPNTEAFF.

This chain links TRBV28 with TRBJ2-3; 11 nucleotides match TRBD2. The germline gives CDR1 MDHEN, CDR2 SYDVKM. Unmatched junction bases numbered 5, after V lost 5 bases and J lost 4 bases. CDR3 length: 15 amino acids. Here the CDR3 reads CASSPEGLAADTQYF. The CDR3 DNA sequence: TGTGCCAGCAGTCCCGAGGGACTAGCGGCAGATACGCAGTATTTT.

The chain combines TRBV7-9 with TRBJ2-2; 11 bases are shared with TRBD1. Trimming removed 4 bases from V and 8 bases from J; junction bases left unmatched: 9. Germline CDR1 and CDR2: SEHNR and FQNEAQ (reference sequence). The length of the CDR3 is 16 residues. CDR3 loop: CASSYPTGTGGGELFF. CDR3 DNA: TGTGCCAGCAGCTACCCCACCGGGACAGGGGGTGGGGAGCTGTTTTTT.

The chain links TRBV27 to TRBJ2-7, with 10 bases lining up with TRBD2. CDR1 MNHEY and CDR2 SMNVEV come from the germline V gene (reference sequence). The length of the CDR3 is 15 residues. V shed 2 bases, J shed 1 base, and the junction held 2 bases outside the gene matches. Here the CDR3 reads CASSLKLAGSYEQYF. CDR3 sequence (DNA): TGTGCCAGCAGTTTAAAACTAGCGGGATCCTACGAGCAGTACTTC.

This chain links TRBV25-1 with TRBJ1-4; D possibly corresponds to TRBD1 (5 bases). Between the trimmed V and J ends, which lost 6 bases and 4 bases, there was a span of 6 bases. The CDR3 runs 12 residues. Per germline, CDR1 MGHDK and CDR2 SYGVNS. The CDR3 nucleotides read TGTGCCAGCAGGACAGTTAATGAAAAACTGTTTTTT. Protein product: CASRTVNEKLFF.

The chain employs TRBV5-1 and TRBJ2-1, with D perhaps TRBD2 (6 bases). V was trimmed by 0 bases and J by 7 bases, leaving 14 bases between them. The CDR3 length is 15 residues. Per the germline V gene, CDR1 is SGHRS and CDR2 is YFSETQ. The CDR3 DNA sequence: TGCGCCAGCAGCTTGGGCCTGGCTGCGGGGAATGAGCAGTTCTTC. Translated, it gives CASSLGLAAGNEQFF.

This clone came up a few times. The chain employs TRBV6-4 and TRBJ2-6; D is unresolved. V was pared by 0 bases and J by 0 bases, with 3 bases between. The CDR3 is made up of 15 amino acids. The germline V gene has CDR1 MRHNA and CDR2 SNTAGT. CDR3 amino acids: CASSDSHSGANVLTF. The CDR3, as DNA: TGTGCCAGCAGTGACTCACACTCTGGGGCCAACGTCCTGACTTTC.

The CDR3 DNA reads as TGTGCCAGCAGCTTGGTTCGGGGGGCGGATGGCTACACCTTC. Amino acid sequence: CASSLVRGADGYTF. V gene TRBV5-5 combines with J gene TRBJ1-2, with D possibly being TRBD1 (6 bases). The CDR3 sequence is 14 residues long. Per germline, CDR1 SGHKS and CDR2 YYEKEE (reference sequence). V was clipped by 0 bases and J by 6 bases, with 12 bases between them. Based on the CDR3 plus reference TRBV5-5 and TRBJ1-2, the full variable domain is DAGVTQSPTHLIKTRGQQVTLRCSPISGHKSVSWYQQVLGQGPQFIFQYYEKEERGRGNFPDRFSARQFPNYSSELNVNALLLGDSALYLCASSLVRGADGYTFGSGTRLTVV.

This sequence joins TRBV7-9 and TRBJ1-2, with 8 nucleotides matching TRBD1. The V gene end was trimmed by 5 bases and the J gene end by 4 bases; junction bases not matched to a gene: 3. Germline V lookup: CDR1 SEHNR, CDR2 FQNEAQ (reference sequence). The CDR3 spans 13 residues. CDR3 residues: CASSGTGGYGYTF. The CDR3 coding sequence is TGTGCCAGCAGCGGAACAGGGGGCTATGGCTACACCTTC.

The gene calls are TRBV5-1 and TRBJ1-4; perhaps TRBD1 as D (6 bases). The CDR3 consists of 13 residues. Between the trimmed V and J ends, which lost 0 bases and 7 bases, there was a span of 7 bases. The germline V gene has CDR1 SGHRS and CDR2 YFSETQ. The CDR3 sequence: CASSLGQAEKLFF. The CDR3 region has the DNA TGCGCCAGCAGCTTGGGACAGGCTGAAAAACTGTTTTTT. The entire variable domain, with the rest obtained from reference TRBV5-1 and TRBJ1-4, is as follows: KAGVTQTPRYLIKTRGQQVTLSCSPISGHRSVSWYQQTPGQGLQFLFEYFSETQRNKGNFPGRFSGRQFSNSRSEMNVSTLELGDSALYLCASSLGQAEKLFFGSGTQLSVL.

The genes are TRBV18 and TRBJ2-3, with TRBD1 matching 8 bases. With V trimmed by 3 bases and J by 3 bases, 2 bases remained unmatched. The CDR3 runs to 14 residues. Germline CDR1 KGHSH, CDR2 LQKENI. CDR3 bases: TGTGCCAGCTCACCCGGACAGGGTACAGATACGCAGTATTTT. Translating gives CASSPGQGTDTQYF.

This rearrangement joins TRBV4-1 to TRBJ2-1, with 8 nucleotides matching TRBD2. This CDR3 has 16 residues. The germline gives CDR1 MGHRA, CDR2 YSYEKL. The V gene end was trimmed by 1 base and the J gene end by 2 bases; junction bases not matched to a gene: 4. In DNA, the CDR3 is TGCGCCAGCAGCCAAGTGAACGGGGGGGCCTACAATGAGCAGTTCTTC. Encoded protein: CASSQVNGGAYNEQFF.

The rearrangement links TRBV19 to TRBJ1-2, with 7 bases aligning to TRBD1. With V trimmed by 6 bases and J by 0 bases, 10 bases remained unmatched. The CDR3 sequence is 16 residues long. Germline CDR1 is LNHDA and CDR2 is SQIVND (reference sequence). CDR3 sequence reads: CASSHTKTGTNYGYTF. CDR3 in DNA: TGTGCCAGTAGCCATACGAAGACAGGGACTAACTATGGCTACACCTTC.

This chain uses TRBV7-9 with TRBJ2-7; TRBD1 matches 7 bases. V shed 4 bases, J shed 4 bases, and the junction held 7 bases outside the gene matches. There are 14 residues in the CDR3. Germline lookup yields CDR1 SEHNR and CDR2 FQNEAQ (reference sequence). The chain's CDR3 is CASSYGGQAYEQYF. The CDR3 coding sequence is TGTGCCAGCAGCTACGGAGGACAGGCATACGAGCAGTACTTC.

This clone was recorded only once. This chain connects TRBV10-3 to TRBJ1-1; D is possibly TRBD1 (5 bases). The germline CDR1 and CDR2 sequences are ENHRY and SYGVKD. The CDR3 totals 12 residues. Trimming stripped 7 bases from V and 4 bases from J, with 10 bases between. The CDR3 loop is CAIMGGGTEAFF. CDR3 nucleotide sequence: TGTGCCATCATGGGGGGGGGCACTGAAGCTTTCTTT.

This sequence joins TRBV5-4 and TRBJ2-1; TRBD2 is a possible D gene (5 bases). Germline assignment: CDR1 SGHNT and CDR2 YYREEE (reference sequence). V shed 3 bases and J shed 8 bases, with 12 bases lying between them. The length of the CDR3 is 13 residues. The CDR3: CASSSGYGDEQFF. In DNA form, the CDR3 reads TGTGCCAGCAGCTCGGGGTACGGGGATGAGCAGTTCTTC.

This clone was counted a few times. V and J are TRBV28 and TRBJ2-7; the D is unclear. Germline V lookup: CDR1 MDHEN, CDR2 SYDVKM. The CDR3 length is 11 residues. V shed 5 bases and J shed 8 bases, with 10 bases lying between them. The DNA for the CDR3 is TGTGCCAGCAGTATCCCTACGAAGCAGTACTTC. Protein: CASSIPTKQYF.

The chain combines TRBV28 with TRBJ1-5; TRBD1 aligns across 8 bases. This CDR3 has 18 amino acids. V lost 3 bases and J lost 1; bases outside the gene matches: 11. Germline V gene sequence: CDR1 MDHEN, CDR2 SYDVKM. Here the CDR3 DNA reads TGTGCCAGCAGTTTCGGACAGGGTGGGCAACTGAGCAATCAGCCCCAGCATTTT. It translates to CASSFGQGGQLSNQPQHF.

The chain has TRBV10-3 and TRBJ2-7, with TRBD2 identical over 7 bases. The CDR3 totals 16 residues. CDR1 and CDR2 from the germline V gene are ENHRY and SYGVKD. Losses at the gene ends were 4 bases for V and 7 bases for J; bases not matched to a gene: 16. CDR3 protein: CAISGPYSGGEGEQYF. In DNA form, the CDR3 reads TGTGCCATCAGTGGTCCGTATAGTGGGGGGGAAGGTGAGCAGTACTTC.

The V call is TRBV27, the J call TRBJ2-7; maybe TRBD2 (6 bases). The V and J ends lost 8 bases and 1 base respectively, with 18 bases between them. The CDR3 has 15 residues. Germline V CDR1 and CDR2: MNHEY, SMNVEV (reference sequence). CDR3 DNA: TGTGCCAGCGCGGGGACCCAGTCCTTATCCTACGAGCAGTACTTC. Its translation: CASAGTQSLSYEQYF.

The CDR3 loop reads CASHYPADEQYF. Here the CDR3 DNA reads TGTGCCAGCCACTACCCGGCTGACGAGCAGTACTTC. The chain couples TRBV7-9 to TRBJ2-7; the D is unclear. There are 12 residues in the CDR3. CDR1 is SEHNR and CDR2 is FQNEAQ in the germline V gene (reference sequence). Trimming cost V 8 bases and J 5 bases, with 13 bases left between them. Looking up the rest from reference TRBV7-9 and TRBJ2-7 gives the full variable domain: DTGVSQNPRHKITKRGQNVTFRCDPISEHNRLYWYRQTLGQGPEFLTYFQNEAQLEKSRLLSDRFSAERPKGSFSTLEIQRTEQGDSAMYLCASHYPADEQYFGPGTRLTVT.

The DNA for the CDR3 is TGCGCCAGCAGCCGTTCTGCGGGACTAGCGGGGGGAAGCGAGCAGTTCTTC. Amino acid sequence: CASSRSAGLAGGSEQFF. This chain connects TRBV4-1 to TRBJ2-1, with TRBD2 matching over 15 bases. J lost 10 bases, V lost 4 bases, and 11 bases had no gene match. This CDR3 is built from 17 residues. CDR1 is MGHRA and CDR2 is YSYEKL in the germline V gene.